These 2 T cell receptor beta chains were sequenced from one sample in a study of control samples from healthy donors and cancer patients. The protocol was immunoSEQ multiplex PCR, while the TCRdb copy is restricted to in-frame clones and leaves out a portion. This sample carries 70,000 to 90,000 clones, just under 95% of them seen once, and the ten largest clones take 4.8%. Sequenced input: blood. The source is a woman younger than 30 in good health.

The chain recombines TRBV21-1 with TRBJ1-2; TRBD1 is the table's D call, not checked against the DNA. TRBV21-1 is a recognized pseudogene. The CDR3 sequence is 19 residues long. CDR3 protein: CASSRKSTGTGLKNYGYTF. For the CDR3, the DNA is TGTGCCAGCAGCAGAAAAAGCACTGGGACAGGCCTTAAGAACTATGGCTACACCTTC.

The V and J genes are TRBV2 and TRBJ2-7, with a weak D call TRBD1 (6 bases). Per germline, CDR1 SNHLY and CDR2 FYNNEI. The CDR3 covers 14 residues. V lost 7 bases, J lost 3 bases, and 16 bases lay in between. CDR3 sequence: CASKLQGRNYEQYF. The CDR3 DNA follows: TGTGCCAGCAAATTACAGGGTCGAAACTACGAGCAGTACTTC.